The 15 T cell receptor beta chains listed next were all sequenced from one sample in a study of CD8 T cells in Susac syndrome. Reverse transcription used roughly 0.5 to 1 ug RNA and random hexamers. One entry per CDR3 protein, called by TCRdb with MiXCR from the immunoSEQ multiplex PCR reads. The sample lists more than 70,000 distinct CDR3 sequences; 90% to 95% were seen once. Sequenced: CD8+ T cells from PBMCs. The receptors were sampled from a human donor in good health.

This chain connects TRBV5-1 to TRBJ1-5, with a weak D call TRBD1 (5 bases). Per germline, CDR1 SGHRS and CDR2 YFSETQ. The CDR3 contains 15 residues. V was trimmed by 0 bases and J by 3 bases, leaving 10 bases between them. CDR3 region: CASSLGGYANQPQHF. The CDR3 DNA sequence: TGCGCCAGCAGCTTGGGGGGGTACGCCAATCAGCCCCAGCATTTT.

V usage is TRBV5-1 and J usage is TRBJ1-2; 10 bases agree with TRBD1. CDR3 size: 14 residues. Per germline, CDR1 SGHRS and CDR2 YFSETQ. V dropped 3 bases and J dropped 8; count of bases not matched to a gene: 7. The CDR3 reads CASSSRQGAGGYTF. Written as DNA, the CDR3 is TGCGCCAGCAGCTCCCGACAGGGGGCAGGAGGCTACACCTTC.

This clonotype was recorded only once. V and J are TRBV2 and TRBJ2-3, with D tentatively TRBD2 (5 bases). The CDR3 has 13 amino acids. Germline CDR1 and CDR2: SNHLY and FYNNEI. Trimming stripped 5 bases from V and 5 bases from J, with 11 bases between. As DNA, the CDR3 is TGTGCCAGCAGTACCTACAGCGGAGATACGCAGTATTTT. Translated: CASSTYSGDTQYF. The full variable domain, rest sourced from reference TRBV2 and TRBJ2-3, is EPEVTQTPSHQVTQMGQEVILRCVPISNHLYFYWYRQILGQKVEFLVSFYNNEISEKSEIFDDQFSVERPDGSNFTLKIRSTKLEDSAMYFCASSTYSGDTQYFGPGTRLTVL.

Only a few counts were recorded for this clonotype. The chain links TRBV3-1 to TRBJ2-7; D remains ambiguous. V was cut by 0 bases and J by 3 bases, with 6 bases left in between. The CDR3 spans 13 residues. Germline V lookup: CDR1 LGHDT, CDR2 YNNKEL (reference sequence). DNA for the CDR3: TGTGCCAGCAGCCAAGATTCTTTCTACGAGCAGTACTTC. Its protein is CASSQDSFYEQYF.

A single count supports this clonotype. The chain combines TRBV12-3 or TRBV12-4 with TRBJ2-3; no firm D call. Deletions cut 4 bases from V and 0 bases from J, with 11 bases between. The CDR3 runs 15 residues. The CDR3 protein is CASSSPRSSTDTQYF. The CDR3 bases are TGTGCCAGCAGTTCCCCCCGATCTAGCACAGATACGCAGTATTTT.

This chain links TRBV19 with TRBJ2-2; 14 bases agree with TRBD2. The junction had 6 bases not matched to a gene; V was cut back by 6 bases and J by 0 bases. The germline CDR1 and CDR2 sequences are LNHDA and SQIVND (reference sequence). The CDR3 sequence is 18 residues long. This chain's CDR3 is CASRSPTSGGANTGELFF. In DNA, the CDR3 is TGTGCCAGTAGATCGCCGACTAGCGGGGGGGCGAACACCGGGGAGCTGTTTTTT.

The CDR3 sequence: CASSVDAGGSTDTQYF. DNA for the CDR3: TGTGCCAGCAGCGTAGACGCCGGGGGTAGCACAGATACGCAGTATTTT. The chain joins TRBV9 to TRBJ2-3, with TRBD2 as a possible D gene (6 bases). The CDR3 spans 16 residues. Germline V gene lookup returns CDR1 SGDLS and CDR2 YYNGEE. Trimming left V 0 bases short and J 0 bases short, with 11 bases between.

V usage is TRBV5-6 and J usage is TRBJ2-1; TRBD2 matches 8 bases. Germline V gene data show CDR1 as SGHDT and CDR2 as YYEEEE. J lost 3 bases, V lost 2 bases, and 7 bases had no gene match. The CDR3 sequence is 16 residues long. CDR3 in DNA: TGTGCCAGCAGCTTAAGTTCGGGGGGGTTCTACAATGAGCAGTTCTTC. Protein: CASSLSSGGFYNEQFF.

The chain carries TRBV20-1 and TRBJ2-7, with TRBD2 matching 7 bases. With V trimmed by 3 bases and J by 5 bases, 7 bases remained unmatched. The length of the CDR3 is 13 residues. Germline V lookup: CDR1 DFQATT, CDR2 SNEGSKA (reference sequence). The CDR3 sequence is CSARGGQGHEQYF. As DNA, the CDR3 is TGCAGTGCTAGGGGAGGGCAGGGCCACGAGCAGTACTTC.

The sample holds a few counts of this clonotype. The chain joins TRBV5-6 to TRBJ1-1; TRBD1 is a possible D gene (6 bases). This CDR3 has 17 residues. The V gene's germline CDR1 is SGHDT and CDR2 YYEEEE. The ends were cut back, 3 bases at V and 1 base at J, with 19 bases in the middle. CDR3 amino acids: CASSSLSTGAANTEAFF. The CDR3 DNA follows: TGTGCCAGCAGCTCCCTGTCGACAGGAGCCGCGAACACTGAAGCTTTCTTT.

The CDR3: CASSTALLAGVELPDTQYF. In DNA, the CDR3 is TGTGCCAGCAGCACCGCTCTACTAGCGGGGGTCGAACTTCCAGATACGCAGTATTTT. The chain couples TRBV13 to TRBJ2-3; 11 bases align to TRBD2. Germline V CDR1 and CDR2: PRHDT, FYEKMQ (reference sequence). Losses at the gene ends were 5 bases for V and 4 bases for J; bases not matched to a gene: 17. There are 19 residues in the CDR3.

The chain combines TRBV19 with TRBJ2-1; D is uncertain. The V gene lost 3 bases and the J gene lost 1 base, with 7 bases spanning the gap. The germline V gene encodes CDR1 LNHDA and CDR2 SQIVND (reference sequence). CDR3 length: 14 residues. The CDR3 here is CASSIPASYNEQFF. The CDR3 DNA reads as TGTGCCAGTAGTATCCCAGCTTCCTACAATGAGCAGTTCTTC.

The rearrangement links TRBV12-3 or TRBV12-4 to TRBJ2-1, with a tentative D call TRBD2 (5 bases). This CDR3 is 14 amino acids long. Trimming shortened V by 3 bases and J by 1 base, and 7 bases separated the two germline ends. DNA of the CDR3: TGTGCCAGCAGTTTTCCGGGGTCCTACAATGAGCAGTTCTTC. The encoded protein is CASSFPGSYNEQFF.

The chain is built from TRBV12-3 or TRBV12-4 and TRBJ1-2, with TRBD1 identical over 9 bases. The J segment lost 6 bases and the V segment lost 10 bases, leaving 6 bases of the junction unmatched. The CDR3 consists of 12 residues. The CDR3 loop is CANSGQGDGYTF. The CDR3 DNA reads TGTGCCAACTCGGGACAGGGCGATGGCTACACCTTC.

The CDR3 region has the DNA TGTGCCAGTAGTATAGAGTTGGCTAGCGAAGTCTCCTACAATGAGCAGTTCTTC. Its translation is CASSIELASEVSYNEQFF. This chain joins TRBV19 and TRBJ2-1; D is possibly TRBD2 (6 bases). The germline V and J ends were trimmed by 0 bases and 0 bases, with 15 bases remaining between them. Germline CDR1 reads LNHDA; CDR2 reads SQIVND (reference sequence). This CDR3 comprises 18 residues.